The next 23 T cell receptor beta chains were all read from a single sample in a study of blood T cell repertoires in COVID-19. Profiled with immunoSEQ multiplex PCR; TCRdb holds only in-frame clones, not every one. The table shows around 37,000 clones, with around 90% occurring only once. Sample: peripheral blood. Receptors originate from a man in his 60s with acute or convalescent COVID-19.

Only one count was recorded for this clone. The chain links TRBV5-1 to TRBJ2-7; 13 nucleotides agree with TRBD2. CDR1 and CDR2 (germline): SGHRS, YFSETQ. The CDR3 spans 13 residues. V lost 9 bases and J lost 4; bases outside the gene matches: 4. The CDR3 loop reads CATRLAGGYEQYF. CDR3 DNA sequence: TGCGCCACCCGACTAGCGGGAGGTTACGAGCAGTACTTC. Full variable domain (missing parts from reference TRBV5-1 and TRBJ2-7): KAGVTQTPRYLIKTRGQQVTLSCSPISGHRSVSWYQQTPGQGLQFLFEYFSETQRNKGNFPGRFSGRQFSNSRSEMNVSTLELGDSALYLCATRLAGGYEQYFGPGTRLTVT.

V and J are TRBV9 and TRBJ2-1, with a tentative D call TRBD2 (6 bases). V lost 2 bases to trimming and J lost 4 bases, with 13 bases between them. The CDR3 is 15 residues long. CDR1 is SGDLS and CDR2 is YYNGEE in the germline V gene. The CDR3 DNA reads TGTGCCAGCAGCGTTAGGTCAGCGGGTTACAATGAGCAGTTCTTC. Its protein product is CASSVRSAGYNEQFF.

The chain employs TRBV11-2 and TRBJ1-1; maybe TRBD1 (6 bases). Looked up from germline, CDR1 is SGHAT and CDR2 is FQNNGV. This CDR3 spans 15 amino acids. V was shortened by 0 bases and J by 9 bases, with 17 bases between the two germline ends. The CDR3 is CASSLEGHPGGQAFF. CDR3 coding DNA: TGTGCCAGCAGCTTAGAGGGTCACCCCGGGGGGCAAGCTTTCTTT.

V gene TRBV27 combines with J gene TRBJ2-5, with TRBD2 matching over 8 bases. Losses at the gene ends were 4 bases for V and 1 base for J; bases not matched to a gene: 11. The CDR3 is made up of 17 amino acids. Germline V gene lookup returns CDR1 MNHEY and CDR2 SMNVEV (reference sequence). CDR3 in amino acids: CASSSEQRAGVQETQYF. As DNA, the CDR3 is TGTGCCAGCAGTTCCGAACAGCGAGCGGGAGTCCAAGAGACCCAGTACTTC.

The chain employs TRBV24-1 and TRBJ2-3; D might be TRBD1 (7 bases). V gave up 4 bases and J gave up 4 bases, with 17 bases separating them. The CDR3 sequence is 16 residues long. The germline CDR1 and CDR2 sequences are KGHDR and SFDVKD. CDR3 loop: CATSEPGGTRADTQYF. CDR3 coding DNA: TGTGCCACCAGTGAGCCAGGGGGGACGAGGGCAGATACGCAGTATTTT.

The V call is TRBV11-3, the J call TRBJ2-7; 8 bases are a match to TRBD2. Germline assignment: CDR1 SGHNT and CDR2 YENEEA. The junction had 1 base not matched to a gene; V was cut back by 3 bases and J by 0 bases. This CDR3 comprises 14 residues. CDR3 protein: CASSLSGSSYEQYF. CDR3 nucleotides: TGTGCCAGCAGCTTGAGCGGGAGCTCCTACGAGCAGTACTTC.

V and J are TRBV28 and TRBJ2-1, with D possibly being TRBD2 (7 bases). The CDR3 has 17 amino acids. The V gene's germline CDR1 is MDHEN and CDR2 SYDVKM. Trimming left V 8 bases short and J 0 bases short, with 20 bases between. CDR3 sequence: CASGGGGAPSSYNEQFF. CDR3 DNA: TGTGCCAGCGGGGGAGGGGGGGCCCCGAGCTCCTACAATGAGCAGTTCTTC.

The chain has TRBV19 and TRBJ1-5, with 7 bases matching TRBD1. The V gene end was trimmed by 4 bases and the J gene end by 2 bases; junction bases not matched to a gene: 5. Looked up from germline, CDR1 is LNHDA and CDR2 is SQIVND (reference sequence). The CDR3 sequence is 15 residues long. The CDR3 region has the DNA TGTGCCAGTAGTACACACAGGGGCGGCAATCAGCCCCAGCATTTT. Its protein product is CASSTHRGGNQPQHF.

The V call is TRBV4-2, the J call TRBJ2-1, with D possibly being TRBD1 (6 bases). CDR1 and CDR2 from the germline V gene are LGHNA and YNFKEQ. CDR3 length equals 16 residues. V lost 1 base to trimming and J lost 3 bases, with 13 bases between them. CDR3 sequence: CASSQGGQGRYNEQFF. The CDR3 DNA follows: TGTGCCAGCAGCCAAGGGGGGCAGGGCCGCTACAATGAGCAGTTCTTC.

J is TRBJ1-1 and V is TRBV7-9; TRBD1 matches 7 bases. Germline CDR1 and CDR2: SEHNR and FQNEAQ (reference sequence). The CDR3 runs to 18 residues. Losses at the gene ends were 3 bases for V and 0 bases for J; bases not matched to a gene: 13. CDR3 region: CASSFFSGTANLNTEAFF. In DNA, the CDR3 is TGTGCCAGCAGCTTCTTCTCCGGGACAGCTAACTTGAACACTGAAGCTTTCTTT.

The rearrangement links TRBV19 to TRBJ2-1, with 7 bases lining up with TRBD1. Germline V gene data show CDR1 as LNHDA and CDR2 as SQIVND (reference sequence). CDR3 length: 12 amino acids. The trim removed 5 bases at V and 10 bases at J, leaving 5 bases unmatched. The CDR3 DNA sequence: TGTGCCAGTAGTTTCCGGGACAGAGAGCAGTTCTTC. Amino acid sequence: CASSFRDREQFF.

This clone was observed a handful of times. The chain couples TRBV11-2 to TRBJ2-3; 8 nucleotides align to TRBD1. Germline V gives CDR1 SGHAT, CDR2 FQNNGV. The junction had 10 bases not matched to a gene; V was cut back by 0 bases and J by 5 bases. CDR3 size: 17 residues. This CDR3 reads CASSLERGRGQKDTQYF. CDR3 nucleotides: TGTGCCAGCAGCTTAGAACGTGGCAGGGGGCAAAAAGATACGCAGTATTTT. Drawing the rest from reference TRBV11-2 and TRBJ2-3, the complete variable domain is EAGVAQSPRYKIIEKRQSVAFWCNPISGHATLYWYQQILGQGPKLLIQFQNNGVVDDSQLPKDRFSAERLKGVDSTLKIQPAKLEDSAVYLCASSLERGRGQKDTQYFGPGTRLTVL.

The CDR3 loop is CASSQEGGRSSYNSPLHF. The CDR3 DNA sequence: TGCGCCAGCAGCCAAGAAGGAGGACGTAGCTCCTATAATTCACCCCTCCACTTT. The chain links TRBV4-1 to TRBJ1-6; D remains ambiguous. The V gene's germline CDR1 is MGHRA and CDR2 YSYEKL. This CDR3 is built from 18 residues. V lost 0 bases, J lost 0 bases, and 12 bases lay in between.

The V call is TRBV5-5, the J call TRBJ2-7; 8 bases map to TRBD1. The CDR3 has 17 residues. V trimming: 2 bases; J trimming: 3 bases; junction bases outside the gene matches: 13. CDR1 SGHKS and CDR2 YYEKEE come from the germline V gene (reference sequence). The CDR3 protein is CASSFLPTGDGGYEQYF. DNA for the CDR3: TGTGCCAGCAGCTTCCTTCCGACAGGGGACGGAGGCTACGAGCAGTACTTC. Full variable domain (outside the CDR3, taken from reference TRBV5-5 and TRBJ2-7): DAGVTQSPTHLIKTRGQQVTLRCSPISGHKSVSWYQQVLGQGPQFIFQYYEKEERGRGNFPDRFSARQFPNYSSELNVNALLLGDSALYLCASSFLPTGDGGYEQYFGPGTRLTVT.

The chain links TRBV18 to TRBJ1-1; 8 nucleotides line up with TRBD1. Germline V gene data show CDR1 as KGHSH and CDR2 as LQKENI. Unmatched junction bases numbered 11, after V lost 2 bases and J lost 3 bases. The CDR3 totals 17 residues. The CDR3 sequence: CASSPIAGGYGDTEAFF. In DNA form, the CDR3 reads TGTGCCAGCTCACCAATAGCAGGGGGCTACGGAGACACTGAAGCTTTCTTT.

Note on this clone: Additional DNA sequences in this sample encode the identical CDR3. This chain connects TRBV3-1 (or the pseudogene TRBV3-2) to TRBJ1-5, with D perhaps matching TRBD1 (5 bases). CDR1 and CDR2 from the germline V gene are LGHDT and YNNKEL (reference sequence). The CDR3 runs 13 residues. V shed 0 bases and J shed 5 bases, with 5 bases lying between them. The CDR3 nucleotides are TGTGCCAGCAGCCAAGACAGGGATCAGCCCCAGCATTTT. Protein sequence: CASSQDRDQPQHF.

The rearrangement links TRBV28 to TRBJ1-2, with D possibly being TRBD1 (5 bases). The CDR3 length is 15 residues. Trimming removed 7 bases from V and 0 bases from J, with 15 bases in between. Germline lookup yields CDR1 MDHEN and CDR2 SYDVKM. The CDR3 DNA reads TGTGCCAGCACCGCCTGGGGGGGAGCTAACTATGGCTACACCTTC. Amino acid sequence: CASTAWGGANYGYTF.

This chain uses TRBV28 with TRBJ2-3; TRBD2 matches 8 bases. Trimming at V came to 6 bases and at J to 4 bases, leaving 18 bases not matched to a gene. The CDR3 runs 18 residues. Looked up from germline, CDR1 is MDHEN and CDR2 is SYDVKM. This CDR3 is CASSSQQGPAGGADTQYF. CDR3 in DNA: TGTGCCAGCAGCTCTCAACAGGGTCCGGCGGGAGGCGCAGATACGCAGTATTTT.

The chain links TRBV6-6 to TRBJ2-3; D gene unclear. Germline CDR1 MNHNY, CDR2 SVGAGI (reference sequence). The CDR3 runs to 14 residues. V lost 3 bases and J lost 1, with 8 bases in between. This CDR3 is CASSYRQRTDTQYF. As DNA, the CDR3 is TGTGCCAGCAGTTATAGACAACGCACAGATACGCAGTATTTT.

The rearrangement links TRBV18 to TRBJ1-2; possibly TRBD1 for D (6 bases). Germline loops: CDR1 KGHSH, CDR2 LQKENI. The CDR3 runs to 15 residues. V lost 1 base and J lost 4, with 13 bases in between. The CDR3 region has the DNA TGTGCCAGCTCACCACGACAGGAGTATATCTATGGCTACACCTTC. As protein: CASSPRQEYIYGYTF.

The CDR3 region is CASSVLTWNTEAFF. Here the CDR3 DNA reads TGTGCCAGCAGCGTACTTACCTGGAACACTGAAGCTTTCTTT. V usage is TRBV7-9 and J usage is TRBJ1-1; unclear D gene. Germline V gives CDR1 SEHNR, CDR2 FQNEAQ (reference sequence). The CDR3 covers 14 residues. Deletions cut 5 bases from V and 1 base from J, with 11 bases between.

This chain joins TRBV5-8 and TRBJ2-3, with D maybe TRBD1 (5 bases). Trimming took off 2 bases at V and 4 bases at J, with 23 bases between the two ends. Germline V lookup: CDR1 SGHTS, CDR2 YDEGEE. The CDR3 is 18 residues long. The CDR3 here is CASSFVRAKIRIADTQYF. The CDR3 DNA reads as TGTGCCAGCAGCTTCGTCAGGGCCAAAATCCGTATCGCAGATACGCAGTATTTT.

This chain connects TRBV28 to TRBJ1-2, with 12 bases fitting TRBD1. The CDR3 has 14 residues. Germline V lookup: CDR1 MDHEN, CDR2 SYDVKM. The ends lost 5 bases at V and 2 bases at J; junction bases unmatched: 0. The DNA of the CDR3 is TGTGCCAGCAGTGGGACAGGGGGCAACTATGGCTACACCTTC. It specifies CASSGTGGNYGYTF.